This TCR beta chain was captured by sequencing in a study of cytomegalovirus exposure and HLA in healthy donors. Study results and limitations: A later analysis found common viral pathogens apparently linked to several of the most significant clusters.

Vbeta (60) and Jbeta (13) primers were used in the PCR. TCRdb keeps only in-frame clones here, not all; method: immunoSEQ multiplex PCR. The sample records roughly 150,000 clones, less than 90% being singletons. The germline V gene has CDR1 SGHVS and CDR2 FNYEAQ. Trimming stripped 5 bases from V and 1 base from J, with 14 bases between. The CDR3 spans 15 residues. Details on this clone: Its antigen is unidentified.

Sequenced input: PBMCs. The sequence came from a boy aged 2-9 years in good health and CMV-seronegative. The gene calls are TRBV7-6 and TRBJ1-2; possible D gene TRBD1, 5 bases. CDR3 coding DNA: TGTGCCAGCAGCGCGCGGGACGGCCTTAACTATGGCTACACCTTC. It is translated as CASSARDGLNYGYTF.